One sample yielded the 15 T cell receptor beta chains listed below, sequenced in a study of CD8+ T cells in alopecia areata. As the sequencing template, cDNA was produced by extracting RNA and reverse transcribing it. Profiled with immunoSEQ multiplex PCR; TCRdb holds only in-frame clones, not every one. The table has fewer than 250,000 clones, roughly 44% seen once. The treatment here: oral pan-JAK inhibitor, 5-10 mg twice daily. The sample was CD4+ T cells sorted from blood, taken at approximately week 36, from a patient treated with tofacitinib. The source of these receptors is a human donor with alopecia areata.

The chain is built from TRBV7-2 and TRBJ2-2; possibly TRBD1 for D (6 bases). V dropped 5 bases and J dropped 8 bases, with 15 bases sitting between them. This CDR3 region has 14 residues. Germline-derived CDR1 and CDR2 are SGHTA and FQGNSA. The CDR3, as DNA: TGTGCCAGCAGCCTGTTACAGGGAAGGGGGGAGCTGTTTTTT. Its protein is CASSLLQGRGELFF.

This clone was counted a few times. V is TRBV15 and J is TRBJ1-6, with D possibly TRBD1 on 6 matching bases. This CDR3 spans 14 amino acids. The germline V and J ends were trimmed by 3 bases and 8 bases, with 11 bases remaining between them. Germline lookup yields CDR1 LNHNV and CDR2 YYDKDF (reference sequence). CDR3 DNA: TGTGCCACCAGCAGTTTAGGGGGTGATTCACCCCTCCACTTT. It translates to CATSSLGGDSPLHF.

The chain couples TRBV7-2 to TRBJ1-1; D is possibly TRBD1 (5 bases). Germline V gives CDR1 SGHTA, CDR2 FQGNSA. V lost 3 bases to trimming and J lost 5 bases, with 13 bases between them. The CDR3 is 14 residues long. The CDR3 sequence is CASSFQGLGTEAFF. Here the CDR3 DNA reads TGTGCCAGCAGCTTTCAGGGCCTGGGGACTGAAGCTTTCTTT.

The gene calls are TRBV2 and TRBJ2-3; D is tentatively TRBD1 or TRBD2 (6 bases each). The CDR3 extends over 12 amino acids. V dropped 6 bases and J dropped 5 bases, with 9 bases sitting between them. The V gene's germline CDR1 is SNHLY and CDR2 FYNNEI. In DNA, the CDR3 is TGTGCCAGCAGCCGGGGGCAAGATACGCAGTATTTT. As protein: CASSRGQDTQYF.

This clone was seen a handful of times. The CDR3 DNA follows: TGCGCCAGCAGCTTTCGAGGACAGGGTCAAGATACGCAGTATTTT. It yields the protein CASSFRGQGQDTQYF. The rearrangement joins TRBV5-1 to TRBJ2-3; 8 bases line up with TRBD1. The CDR3 is 15 amino acids. V shed 2 bases, J shed 5 bases, and the junction held 7 bases outside the gene matches. Per germline, CDR1 SGHRS and CDR2 YFSETQ.

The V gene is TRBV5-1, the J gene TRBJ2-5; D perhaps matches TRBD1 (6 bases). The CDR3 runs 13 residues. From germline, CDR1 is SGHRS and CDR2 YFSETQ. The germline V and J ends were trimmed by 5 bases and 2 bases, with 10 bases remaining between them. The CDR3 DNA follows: TGCGCCAGCAGGAGAGGGGGTCAAGAGACCCAGTACTTC. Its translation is CASRRGGQETQYF.

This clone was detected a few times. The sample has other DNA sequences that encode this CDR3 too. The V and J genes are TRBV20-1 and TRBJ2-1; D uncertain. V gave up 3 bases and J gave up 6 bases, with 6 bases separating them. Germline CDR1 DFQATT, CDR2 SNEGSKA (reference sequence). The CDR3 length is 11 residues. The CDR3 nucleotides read TGCAGTGCTAGTCGGGTCAATGAGCAGTTCTTC. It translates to CSASRVNEQFF.

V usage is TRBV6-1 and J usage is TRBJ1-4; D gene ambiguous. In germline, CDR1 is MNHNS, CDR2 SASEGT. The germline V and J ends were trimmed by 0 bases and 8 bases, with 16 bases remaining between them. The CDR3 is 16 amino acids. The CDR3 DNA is TGTGCCAGCAGTGAAGCGCCCGGTCCTTCCCGAGAAAAACTGTTTTTT. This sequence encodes CASSEAPGPSREKLFF.

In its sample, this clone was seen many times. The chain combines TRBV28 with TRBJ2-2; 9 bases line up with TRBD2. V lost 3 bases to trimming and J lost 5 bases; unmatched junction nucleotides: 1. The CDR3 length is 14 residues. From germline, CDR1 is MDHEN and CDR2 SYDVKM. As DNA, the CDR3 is TGTGCCAGCAGTTTTAGCGGGAGTACCGGGGAGCTGTTTTTT. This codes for CASSFSGSTGELFF.

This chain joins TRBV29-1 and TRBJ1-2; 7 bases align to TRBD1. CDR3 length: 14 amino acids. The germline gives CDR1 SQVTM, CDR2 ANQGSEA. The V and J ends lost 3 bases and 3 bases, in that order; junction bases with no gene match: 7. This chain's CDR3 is CSVEDGRGDYGYTF. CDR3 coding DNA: TGCAGCGTTGAGGACGGCAGGGGGGACTATGGCTACACCTTC.

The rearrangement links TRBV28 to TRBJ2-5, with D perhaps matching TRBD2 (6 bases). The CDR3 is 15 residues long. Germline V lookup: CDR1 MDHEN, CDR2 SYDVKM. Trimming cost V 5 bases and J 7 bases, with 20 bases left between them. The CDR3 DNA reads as TGTGCCAGCAGTCCACCGGCCGGGGGACTGGGGACCCAGTACTTC. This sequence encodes CASSPPAGGLGTQYF. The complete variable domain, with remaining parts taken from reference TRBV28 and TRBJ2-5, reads DVKVTQSSRYLVKRTGEKVFLECVQDMDHENMFWYRQDPGLGLRLIYFSYDVKMKEKGDIPEGYSVSREKKERFSLILESASTNQTSMYLCASSPPAGGLGTQYFGPGTRLLVL.

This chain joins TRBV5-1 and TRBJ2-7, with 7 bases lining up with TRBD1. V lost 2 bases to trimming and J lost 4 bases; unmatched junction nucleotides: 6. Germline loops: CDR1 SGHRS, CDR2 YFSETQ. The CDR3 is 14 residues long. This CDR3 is CASSFTGTEYEQYF. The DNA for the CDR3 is TGCGCCAGCAGCTTCACCGGGACAGAATACGAGCAGTACTTC.

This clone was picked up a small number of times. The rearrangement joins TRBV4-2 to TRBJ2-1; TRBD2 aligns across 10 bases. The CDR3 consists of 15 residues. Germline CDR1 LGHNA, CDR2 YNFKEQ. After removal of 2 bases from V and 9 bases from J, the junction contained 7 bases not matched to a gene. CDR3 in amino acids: CASSQTGTSDGEQFF. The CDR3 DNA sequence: TGTGCCAGCAGCCAAACCGGGACTAGCGATGGTGAGCAGTTCTTC.

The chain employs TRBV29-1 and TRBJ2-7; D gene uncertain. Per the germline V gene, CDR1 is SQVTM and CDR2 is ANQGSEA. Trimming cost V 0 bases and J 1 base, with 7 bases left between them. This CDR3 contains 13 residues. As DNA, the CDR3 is TGCAGCGTTGAAGATCCTCAGTCCTACGAGCAGTACTTC. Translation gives CSVEDPQSYEQYF.

The CDR3: CAWNGQGLGYTF. The CDR3 DNA reads TGTGCCTGGAATGGACAGGGCCTTGGCTACACCTTC. This rearrangement joins TRBV30 to TRBJ1-2; the match to TRBD1 covers 8 bases. Trimming at V came to 4 bases and at J to 7 bases, leaving 5 bases not matched to a gene. The CDR3 sequence is 12 residues long. CDR1 GTSNPN and CDR2 SVGIG come from the germline V gene (reference sequence).